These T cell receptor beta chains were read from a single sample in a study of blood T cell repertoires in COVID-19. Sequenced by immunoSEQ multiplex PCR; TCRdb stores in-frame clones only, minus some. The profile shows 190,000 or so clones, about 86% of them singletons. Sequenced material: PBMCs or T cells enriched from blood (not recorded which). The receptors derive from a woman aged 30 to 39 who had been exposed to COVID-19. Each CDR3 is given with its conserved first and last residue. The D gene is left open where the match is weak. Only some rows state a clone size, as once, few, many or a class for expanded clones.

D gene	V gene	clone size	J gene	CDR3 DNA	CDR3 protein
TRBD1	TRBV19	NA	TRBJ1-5	TGTGCCAGTACGAAAACCGGGACAGGGGATAGCAATCAGCCCCAGCATTTT	CASTKTGTGDSNQPQHF
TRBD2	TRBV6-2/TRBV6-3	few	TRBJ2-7	TGTGCCAGCAGTAACCCTATGGCGGGGGGCCCCTACGAGCAGTACTTC	CASSNPMAGGPYEQYF
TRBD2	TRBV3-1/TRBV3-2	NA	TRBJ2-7	TGTGCCAGCAGCCAAGTGGGACTAGTTTACTCCTACGAGCAGTACTTC	CASSQVGLVYSYEQYF
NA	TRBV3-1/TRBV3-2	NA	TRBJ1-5	TGTGCCAGCAGCCAAAGAGGGGGGGTCGGGCCCCAGCATTTT	CASSQRGGVGPQHF
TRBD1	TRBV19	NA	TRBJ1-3	TGTGCCAGTAGTATCTTGACAGGGGCTGGAAACACCATATATTTT	CASSILTGAGNTIYF
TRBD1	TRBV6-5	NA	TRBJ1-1	TGTGCCAGCAGTTACCCGGGACAGACGAACACTGAAGCTTTCTTT	CASSYPGQTNTEAFF
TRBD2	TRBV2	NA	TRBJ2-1	TGTGCCAGCGTAATCGGGGGGGGCGTAAATGAGCAGTTCTTC	CASVIGGGVNEQFF
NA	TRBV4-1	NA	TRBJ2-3	TGCGCCAGCAGCCAAGATGTTGGGGCCCCAGATACGCAGTATTTT	CASSQDVGAPDTQYF
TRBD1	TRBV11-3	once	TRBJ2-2	TGTGCCAGCAGCAGAGAGACAGGGTCGAACACCGGGGAGCTGTTTTTT	CASSRETGSNTGELFF
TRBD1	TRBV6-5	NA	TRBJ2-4	TGTGCCAGCAGTCCACCGGGACAGGCGAAAAACATTCAGTACTTC	CASSPPGQAKNIQYF
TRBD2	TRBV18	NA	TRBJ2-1	TGTGCCAGCTCATCTAGCGGGGGGGCCTTTAATGAGCAGTTCTTC	CASSSSGGAFNEQFF
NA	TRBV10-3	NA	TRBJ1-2	TGTGCCATCAGTGCCCAGGATGTCTATGGCTACACCTTC	CAISAQDVYGYTF
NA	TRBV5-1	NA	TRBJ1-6	TGCGCCAGCAGGACAGACCTCCGGTCCATCTATAATTCACCCCTCCACTTT	CASRTDLRSIYNSPLHF
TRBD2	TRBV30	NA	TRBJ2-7	TGTGCCTGGGTAAAGGGCGGGGGAAACGAGCAGTACTTC	CAWVKGGGNEQYF
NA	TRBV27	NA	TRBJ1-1	TGTGCCAGCAGTTATGTACAGAACACTGAAGCTTTCTTT	CASSYVQNTEAFF
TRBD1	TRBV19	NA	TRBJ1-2	TGTGCCAGTAGTCACCCCTCCGACAGGGCATATGGCTACACCTTC	CASSHPSDRAYGYTF
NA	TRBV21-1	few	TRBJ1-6	TGTGCCAGCAGCAAAAAGGGGGACAGGGGGCGTTCACCCCTCCACTTT	CASSKKGDRGRSPLHF
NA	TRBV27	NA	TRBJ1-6	TGTGCCAGCAGTTTATCAATGGCTTCACCCCTCCACTTT	CASSLSMASPLHF
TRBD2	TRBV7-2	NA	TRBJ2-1	TGTGCCAGCAGCTTAGGGGCTAGCGGTTCCCAGGAGCAGTTCTTC	CASSLGASGSQEQFF